These T cell receptor beta chains were read from a single sample in a study of graft-versus-host responses after intestinal transplantation. Profiling relied on immunoSEQ multiplex PCR, and the TCRdb table lists in-frame clones only, not all of them. The sample includes about 100,000 clones, roughly 84% of them seen just once. Their recognized antigens are unknown. This specimen was unstimulated CD4+ T cells sorted from spleen or lymph node cells, taken before intestinal transplant. The receptors shown here come from a human donor who received an intestinal transplant. Both conserved end residues are part of each CDR3. A D gene is named only where the DNA matches it firmly.

TRBJ2-7 NA TRBV11-2 CASSTPDGYEQYF TGTGCCAGCAGCACCCCGGACGGGTACGAGCAGTACTTC
TRBJ1-1 NA TRBV27 CASSLKGTVNTEAFF TGTGCCAGCAGTTTAAAAGGGACGGTCAACACTGAAGCTTTCTTT
TRBJ1-5 NA TRBV19 CASSIDPSRQALYQPQHF TGTGCCAGTAGTATAGACCCTTCTCGTCAGGCACTATATCAGCCCCAGCATTTT
TRBJ1-6 TRBD1 TRBV7-9 CASSLGGQGARNLHF TGTGCCAGCAGCTTAGGGGGACAGGGGGCGAGGAACCTCCACTTT
TRBJ2-7 NA TRBV6-5 CASWRQSSYEQYF TGTGCCAGCTGGCGACAAAGCTCCTACGAGCAGTACTTC
TRBJ2-7 TRBD2 TRBV6-5 CASSYSAGDTYEQYF TGTGCCAGCAGTTACTCCGCGGGGGATACCTACGAGCAGTACTTC
TRBJ2-5 NA TRBV5-6 CASSLWRMGEETQYF TGTGCCAGCAGCTTGTGGAGGATGGGAGAAGAGACCCAGTACTTC
TRBJ2-7 TRBD1 TRBV6-5 CASGTGEHEQYF TGTGCCAGCGGGACAGGGGAACACGAGCAGTACTTC
TRBJ2-1 NA TRBV11-2 CASSSSRGYTYNEQFF TGTGCCAGCAGCTCCAGTAGGGGGTATACCTACAATGAGCAGTTCTTC
TRBJ2-7 TRBD1 TRBV5-1 CASSLTTGALYEQYF TGCGCCAGCAGCTTGACTACAGGGGCGCTCTACGAGCAGTACTTC
TRBJ1-2 NA TRBV5-5 CASSLVGGGYTF TGTGCCAGCAGCTTGGTTGGGGGCGGCTACACCTTC